One and the same sample provided the 32 T cell receptor beta chains below, sequenced in a study of shared clonotypes between healthy human individuals (dated by TCRdb to the early 2020s). The library was produced with the immunoSEQ multiplex PCR assay. The table comes from immuneACCESS by way of TCRdb, which keeps in-frame sequences with V and J called. Part of the clones is missing from these tables; in studies checked, under half for an unresolved V gene and the rest for unknown reasons. The sample records 700,000 or so clones, more than 70% of which are singletons. The biggest ten clones account for about 1.8% of the sample. The sample consisted of memory CD4+ T cells sorted from blood. What the cell subset or site label conveys for this sample: CD45RA-negative fraction. The receptor source for this set is a woman in her thirties in good health.

The gene calls are TRBV2 and TRBJ2-3, with 9 bases aligning to TRBD2. CDR1 and CDR2 from the germline V gene are SNHLY and FYNNEI. V was clipped by 3 bases and J by 5 bases; unmatched bases: 3. CDR3 length: 14 residues. The CDR3 reads CASSDSGRVDTQYF. The CDR3 DNA is TGTGCCAGCAGTGATAGCGGGAGAGTAGATACGCAGTATTTT.

The chain couples TRBV4-2 to TRBJ2-7, with a weak D call TRBD1 (6 bases). Germline V CDR1 and CDR2: LGHNA, YNFKEQ. This CDR3 spans 13 amino acids. V was cut by 5 bases and J by 3 bases, with 11 bases left in between. CDR3 loop: CASSYIQGYEQYF. The CDR3 nucleotides are TGTGCCAGCAGCTACATACAGGGCTACGAGCAGTACTTC.

The V gene is TRBV4-1, the J gene TRBJ2-7, with D unclear. V was pared by 2 bases and J by 0 bases, with 11 bases between. Germline V lookup: CDR1 MGHRA, CDR2 YSYEKL. The CDR3 has 15 amino acids. This chain's CDR3 is CASSQQNFGSYEQYF. The CDR3 DNA reads TGCGCCAGCAGCCAACAAAATTTCGGCTCCTACGAGCAGTACTTC.

For this clone: This CDR3 is also generated by other DNA sequences in the sample. This chain joins TRBV5-8 and TRBJ1-2; D remains ambiguous. The length of the CDR3 is 14 residues. Trimming took off 4 bases at V and 0 bases at J, with 10 bases between the two ends. Germline CDR1 is SGHTS and CDR2 is YDEGEE. CDR3 DNA: TGTGCCAGCAGCCCGTGGACGGCTAACTATGGCTACACCTTC. It specifies CASSPWTANYGYTF.

This chain joins TRBV30 and TRBJ2-2; no firm D call. Germline V gene sequence: CDR1 GTSNPN, CDR2 SVGIG (reference sequence). The CDR3 covers 12 residues. V shed 2 bases and J shed 7 bases, with 8 bases lying between them. CDR3 nucleotides: TGTGCCTGGAGTTTAGTTCTCGGGGAGCTGTTTTTT. Its protein product is CAWSLVLGELFF.

The genes are TRBV6-5 and TRBJ2-7, with 10 bases that match TRBD1. CDR1 and CDR2 from the germline V gene are MNHEY and SVGAGI. The ends lost 1 base at V and 4 bases at J; junction bases unmatched: 7. CDR3 length: 16 residues. Here the CDR3 DNA reads TGTGCCAGCAGTTACTTCCCGGTGGGACAGGGGTACGAGCAGTACTTC. It encodes CASSYFPVGQGYEQYF.

V is TRBV28 and J is TRBJ2-1; 8 bases are shared with TRBD2. This CDR3 is built from 14 residues. CDR1 is MDHEN, CDR2 SYDVKM, per germline. Trimming removed 5 bases from V and 8 bases from J; junction bases left unmatched: 8. The CDR3 sequence: CASSGSSGSDEQFF. DNA of the CDR3: TGTGCCAGCAGTGGCTCAAGCGGGAGTGATGAGCAGTTCTTC.

J is TRBJ2-5 and V is TRBV2; TRBD2 aligns across 8 bases. The CDR3 is 18 amino acids. Unmatched junction bases numbered 16, after V lost 1 base and J lost 6 bases. Germline V gene data show CDR1 as SNHLY and CDR2 as FYNNEI. The CDR3 spells CASSEERAGAGFSKTQYF. The CDR3 coding sequence is TGTGCCAGCAGTGAAGAGAGAGCGGGAGCGGGGTTTAGTAAGACCCAGTACTTC. The full variable domain, with the rest looked up from reference TRBV2 and TRBJ2-5, is EPEVTQTPSHQVTQMGQEVILRCVPISNHLYFYWYRQILGQKVEFLVSFYNNEISEKSEIFDDQFSVERPDGSNFTLKIRSTKLEDSAMYFCASSEERAGAGFSKTQYFGPGTRLLVL.

This rearrangement joins TRBV6-5 to TRBJ1-4; D uncertain. Germline CDR1 reads MNHEY; CDR2 reads SVGAGI. The V end lost 3 bases, the J end lost 0 bases, and 8 bases lay between the germline ends. The CDR3 sequence is 15 residues long. This CDR3 is CASSYSDATNEKLFF. The CDR3 DNA reads TGTGCCAGCAGTTATTCCGACGCAACTAATGAAAAACTGTTTTTT.

Only a few counts were recorded for this clone. The rearrangement links TRBV27 to TRBJ2-5, with TRBD2 as a possible D gene (5 bases). The V gene lost 6 bases and the J gene lost 2 bases, with 16 bases spanning the gap. The germline gives CDR1 MNHEY, CDR2 SMNVEV (reference sequence). The CDR3 has 15 residues. The CDR3 DNA follows: TGTGCCAGCAGAAAAGGAGGCGGTAGGCAAGAGACCCAGTACTTC. This codes for CASRKGGGRQETQYF.

This sequence joins TRBV27 and TRBJ1-2; 8 bases map to TRBD1. Unmatched junction bases numbered 9, after V lost 5 bases and J lost 4 bases. In germline, CDR1 is MNHEY, CDR2 SMNVEV (reference sequence). The CDR3 extends over 15 amino acids. The CDR3 loop is CASSPGQGLAYGYTF. The DNA for the CDR3 is TGTGCCAGCAGTCCCGGACAGGGTTTGGCCTATGGCTACACCTTC.

The chain combines TRBV19 with TRBJ2-1; 8 positions agree with TRBD2. The CDR3 has 14 residues. Per the germline V gene, CDR1 is LNHDA and CDR2 is SQIVND (reference sequence). V gave up 4 bases and J gave up 7 bases; unmatched junction bases: 6. The CDR3 DNA sequence: TGTGCCAGTAGTACGGCGGGAGGTTGGAATGAGCAGTTCTTC. Its protein product is CASSTAGGWNEQFF.

The chain recombines TRBV27 with TRBJ1-3; D gene unclear. This CDR3 comprises 13 residues. Germline V lookup: CDR1 MNHEY, CDR2 SMNVEV (reference sequence). Trimming cost V 4 bases and J 0 bases, with 4 bases left between them. The DNA for the CDR3 is TGTGCCAGCAGTTCCTTCTCTGGAAACACCATATATTTT. Amino acids: CASSSFSGNTIYF.

This clone was counted between two and nine times. The chain joins TRBV7-9 to TRBJ2-5; perhaps D is TRBD1 or TRBD2 (5 bases each). Germline lookup yields CDR1 SEHNR and CDR2 FQNEAQ (reference sequence). The CDR3 consists of 15 residues. Trimming took 2 bases from V and 4 from J, leaving 14 bases between them. Here the CDR3 DNA reads TGTGCCAGCAGCTTATGGGTTCAGGGACGAGAGACCCAGTACTTC. Translation gives CASSLWVQGRETQYF.

The V call is TRBV7-9, the J call TRBJ2-7, with a weak D call TRBD1 (6 bases). The V end lost 5 bases, the J end lost 0 bases, and 14 bases lay between the germline ends. Per the germline V gene, CDR1 is SEHNR and CDR2 is FQNEAQ (reference sequence). The CDR3 has 15 amino acids. In nucleotides, the CDR3 is TGTGCCAGCAGCCGAACCGGACAGATCTCCTACGAGCAGTACTTC. Translating it yields CASSRTGQISYEQYF. Full variable domain (remainder filled in from reference TRBV7-9 and TRBJ2-7): DTGVSQNPRHKITKRGQNVTFRCDPISEHNRLYWYRQTLGQGPEFLTYFQNEAQLEKSRLLSDRFSAERPKGSFSTLEIQRTEQGDSAMYLCASSRTGQISYEQYFGPGTRLTVT.

The chain is built from TRBV5-1 and TRBJ2-1, with D perhaps being TRBD1 or TRBD2 (6 bases each). CDR1 and CDR2 from the germline V gene are SGHRS and YFSETQ. V was pared by 4 bases and J by 9 bases, with 23 bases between. The CDR3 contains 16 residues. The CDR3 loop is CASSVRGAGEVGEQFF. CDR3 bases: TGCGCCAGCAGCGTCAGGGGCGCTGGGGAGGTCGGTGAGCAGTTCTTC.

V and J are TRBV18 and TRBJ1-5; perhaps TRBD1 as D (6 bases). This CDR3 comprises 16 residues. V was trimmed by 3 bases and J by 6 bases, leaving 18 bases between them. Germline V CDR1 and CDR2: KGHSH, LQKENI. CDR3 nucleotide sequence: TGTGCCAGCTCACCGTCCGGGGGCGCATTAGGTCAGCCCCAGCATTTT. It specifies CASSPSGGALGQPQHF.

This chain joins TRBV19 and TRBJ2-7; TRBD2 might be the D (6 bases). The CDR3 contains 18 residues. Trimming left V 3 bases short and J 0 bases short, with 21 bases between. The V gene's germline CDR1 is LNHDA and CDR2 SQIVND (reference sequence). Written as DNA, the CDR3 is TGTGCCAGTAGTATCCACCTAGCGAGGCGGGGTCGCTCCTACGAGCAGTACTTC. It specifies CASSIHLARRGRSYEQYF.

This clone was detected many times. The sample carries other DNA sequences with the same CDR3. V usage is TRBV11-2 and J usage is TRBJ1-4; TRBD1 aligns across 9 bases. Germline CDR1 reads SGHAT; CDR2 reads FQNNGV. The CDR3 sequence is 14 residues long. V shed 4 bases and J 11 bases; nucleotides not matched to a gene: 8. This CDR3 reads CASSSGQGTRKLFF. The CDR3 coding sequence is TGTGCCAGCAGCTCGGGACAGGGAACGAGGAAACTGTTTTTT. The full variable domain, in which reference TRBV11-2 and TRBJ1-4 provide the parts outside the CDR3, is EAGVAQSPRYKIIEKRQSVAFWCNPISGHATLYWYQQILGQGPKLLIQFQNNGVVDDSQLPKDRFSAERLKGVDSTLKIQPAKLEDSAVYLCASSSGQGTRKLFFGSGTQLSVL.

Concerning this clone itself: Other DNA sequences in this sample translate to the same CDR3. The rearrangement links TRBV5-4 to TRBJ2-5; TRBD1 matches 7 bases. The CDR3 is 14 amino acids. Unmatched junction bases numbered 4, after V lost 4 bases and J lost 1 base. The germline CDR1 and CDR2 sequences are SGHNT and YYREEE (reference sequence). The CDR3 DNA is TGTGCCAGCAGCCCCGCAGGGGGCCAAGAGACCCAGTACTTC. Protein product: CASSPAGGQETQYF.

The V and J genes are TRBV18 and TRBJ2-2; 8 nucleotides match TRBD2. The germline CDR1 and CDR2 sequences are KGHSH and LQKENI. The V gene end was trimmed by 7 bases and the J gene end by 7 bases; junction bases not matched to a gene: 5. The CDR3 loop spans 13 amino acids. The CDR3 protein is CASFSGSGGELFF. The CDR3 region has the DNA TGTGCCAGCTTCAGCGGGAGCGGCGGGGAGCTGTTTTTT.

This chain uses TRBV7-9 with TRBJ1-2; D unclear. Deletions cut 3 bases from V and 2 bases from J, with 10 bases between. The CDR3 loop spans 14 amino acids. The germline CDR1 and CDR2 sequences are SEHNR and FQNEAQ (reference sequence). The CDR3, as DNA: TGTGCCAGCAGCTTGTTGACCTCAAACTATGGCTACACCTTC. It specifies CASSLLTSNYGYTF.

This clone was recorded a few times. The chain employs TRBV2 and TRBJ1-1; TRBD1 is a possible D gene (5 bases). The CDR3 is 14 amino acids. Germline V gives CDR1 SNHLY, CDR2 FYNNEI. Trimming cost V 6 bases and J 3 bases, with 14 bases left between them. The CDR3 coding sequence is TGTGCCAGCAGAGGGGACGGGGGACACACTGAAGCTTTCTTT. This translates into CASRGDGGHTEAFF.

The rearrangement links TRBV18 to TRBJ1-2; TRBD1 matches at 8 bases. V lost 0 bases, J lost 7 bases, and 4 bases stayed unmatched. The CDR3 is made up of 14 amino acids. The germline CDR1 and CDR2 sequences are KGHSH and LQKENI. In DNA form, the CDR3 reads TGTGCCAGCTCACCACCGCAGGGGGCCGGTGGCTACACCTTC. Protein sequence: CASSPPQGAGGYTF. The whole variable domain, filled in from reference TRBV18 and TRBJ1-2, reads NAGVMQNPRHLVRRRGQEARLRCSPMKGHSHVYWYRQLPEEGLKFMVYLQKENIIDESGMPKERFSAEFPKEGPSILRIQQVVRGDSAAYFCASSPPQGAGGYTFGSGTRLTVV.

V gene TRBV28 combines with J gene TRBJ2-5, with D possibly called TRBD1 or TRBD2 (5 bases each). CDR3 size: 15 residues. V gave up 2 bases and J gave up 2 bases, with 12 bases separating them. Per germline, CDR1 MDHEN and CDR2 SYDVKM. DNA for the CDR3: TGTGCCAGCAGTTTAGGGACGGGACCACAAGAGACCCAGTACTTC. As protein: CASSLGTGPQETQYF.

This clone was seen a few times. The V and J genes are TRBV6-5 and TRBJ2-6; D call uncertain. V gave up 6 bases and J gave up 0 bases, with 6 bases separating them. This CDR3 contains 14 residues. The V gene's germline CDR1 is MNHEY and CDR2 SVGAGI. In nucleotides, the CDR3 is TGTGCCAGCAGACAACTCTCTGGGGCCAACGTCCTGACTTTC. Protein product: CASRQLSGANVLTF.

The genes are TRBV15 and TRBJ2-1; 10 bases line up with TRBD2. The CDR3 loop spans 16 amino acids. The germline V gene encodes CDR1 LNHNV and CDR2 YYDKDF (reference sequence). Unmatched junction bases numbered 8, after V lost 0 bases and J lost 9 bases. CDR3 nucleotides: TGTGCCACCAGCAGAGATCAGGGGACTAGCGCTAGTGAGCAGTTCTTC. It encodes CATSRDQGTSASEQFF.

J is TRBJ2-3 and V is TRBV5-1, with 11 bases fitting TRBD2. This CDR3 is 21 amino acids long. Trimming took 4 bases from V and 2 from J; bases not matched to a gene: 21. In germline, CDR1 is SGHRS, CDR2 YFSETQ. Here the CDR3 DNA reads TGCGCCAGCAGCCGCAAGATTCCGGGACAGACGACTAGCGGGACCACAGATACGCAGTATTTT. It translates to CASSRKIPGQTTSGTTDTQYF. Variable domain in full (rest from reference TRBV5-1 and TRBJ2-3): KAGVTQTPRYLIKTRGQQVTLSCSPISGHRSVSWYQQTPGQGLQFLFEYFSETQRNKGNFPGRFSGRQFSNSRSEMNVSTLELGDSALYLCASSRKIPGQTTSGTTDTQYFGPGTRLTVL.

This CDR3 is CASKQAQHTDTQYF. CDR3 sequence (DNA): TGCGCCAGCAAGCAAGCCCAACACACAGATACGCAGTATTTT. The chain couples TRBV5-1 to TRBJ2-3; D remains ambiguous. CDR3 length: 14 amino acids. V lost 6 bases and J 2 bases, leaving 13 bases between the germline ends. The V gene's germline CDR1 is SGHRS and CDR2 YFSETQ.

This clone was seen a single time. V usage is TRBV5-1 and J usage is TRBJ2-5; TRBD1 agrees at 9 bases. V shed 0 bases, J shed 6 bases, and the junction held 9 bases outside the gene matches. This CDR3 has 16 residues. Germline CDR1 and CDR2: SGHRS and YFSETQ. Written as DNA, the CDR3 is TGCGCCAGCAGCTTGGCCCCTGGGACAGGGCTGAAGACCCAGTACTTC. This encodes CASSLAPGTGLKTQYF.

This chain links TRBV7-9 with TRBJ2-5; tentative D call: TRBD2 (6 bases). V lost 4 bases, J lost 5 bases, and 17 bases lay in between. The CDR3 is made up of 15 amino acids. Germline lookup yields CDR1 SEHNR and CDR2 FQNEAQ (reference sequence). The DNA for the CDR3 is TGTGCCAGCAGCTCAGCCTTAGGCGGGACGGAGACCCAGTACTTC. Protein sequence: CASSSALGGTETQYF.

The genes are TRBV5-4 and TRBJ2-3, with D perhaps given as TRBD1 or TRBD2 (6 bases each). Trimming left V 1 base short and J 3 bases short, with 15 bases between. CDR1 SGHNT and CDR2 YYREEE come from the germline V gene (reference sequence). CDR3 length: 16 amino acids. CDR3 loop: CASSLFTGRGTDTQYF. The CDR3 DNA reads as TGTGCCAGCAGCTTGTTCACAGGGCGGGGTACAGATACGCAGTATTTT.